This T cell receptor beta chain comes out of a study of CD8 T cells in Susac syndrome. This CDR3 has 17 amino acids. After removal of 4 bases from V and 5 bases from J, the junction contained 9 bases not matched to a gene. Germline V gives CDR1 KGHDR, CDR2 SFDVKD. Sequencing of TCR beta drew on CD8+ and CD4+ T cells from blood. The authors reverse transcribed 0.5 to 1 ug RNA with random hexamers. TCRdb redid the calling of the immunoSEQ multiplex PCR reads with MiXCR, one entry per CDR3 protein. Of around 130,000 distinct CDR3 sequences in the sample, approximately 94% were seen once. Material: CD4+ T cells from PBMCs. V usage is TRBV24-1 and J usage is TRBJ2-5, with 13 bases identical to TRBD2. The clonotype was recovered from a human donor in good health. CDR3 region: CATSDGTSGAYQETQYF. The CDR3, as DNA: TGTGCCACCAGTGACGGGACTAGCGGGGCGTATCAGGAGACCCAGTACTTC.